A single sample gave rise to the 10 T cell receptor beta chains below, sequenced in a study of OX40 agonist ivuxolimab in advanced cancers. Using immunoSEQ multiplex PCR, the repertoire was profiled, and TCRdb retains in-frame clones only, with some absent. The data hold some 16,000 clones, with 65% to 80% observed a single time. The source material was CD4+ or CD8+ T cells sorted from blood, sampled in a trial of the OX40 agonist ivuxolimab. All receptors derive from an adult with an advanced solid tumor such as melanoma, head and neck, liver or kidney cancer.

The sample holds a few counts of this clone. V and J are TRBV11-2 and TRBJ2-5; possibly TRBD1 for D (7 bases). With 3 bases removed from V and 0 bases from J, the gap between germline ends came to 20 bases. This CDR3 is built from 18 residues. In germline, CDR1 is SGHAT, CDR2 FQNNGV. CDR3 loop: CASSFRAEGAPYQETQYF. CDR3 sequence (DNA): TGTGCCAGCAGCTTTAGAGCGGAGGGGGCGCCGTACCAAGAGACCCAGTACTTC. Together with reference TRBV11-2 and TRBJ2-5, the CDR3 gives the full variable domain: EAGVAQSPRYKIIEKRQSVAFWCNPISGHATLYWYQQILGQGPKLLIQFQNNGVVDDSQLPKDRFSAERLKGVDSTLKIQPAKLEDSAVYLCASSFRAEGAPYQETQYFGPGTRLLVL.

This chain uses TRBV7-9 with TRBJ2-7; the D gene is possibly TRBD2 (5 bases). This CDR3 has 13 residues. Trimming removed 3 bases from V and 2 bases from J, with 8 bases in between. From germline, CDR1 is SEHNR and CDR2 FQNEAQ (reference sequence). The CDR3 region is CASSLPGTYEQYF. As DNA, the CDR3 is TGTGCCAGCAGCTTGCCCGGGACCTACGAGCAGTACTTC.

The CDR3 nucleotides read TGTGCCAGCAGCGGGCTGGGAACTAACTATGGCTACACCTTC. Translating gives CASSGLGTNYGYTF. V is TRBV9 and J is TRBJ1-2; D gene uncertain. CDR3 length: 14 residues. Germline-derived CDR1 and CDR2 are SGDLS and YYNGEE. Trimming took off 3 bases at V and 0 bases at J, with 9 bases between the two ends.

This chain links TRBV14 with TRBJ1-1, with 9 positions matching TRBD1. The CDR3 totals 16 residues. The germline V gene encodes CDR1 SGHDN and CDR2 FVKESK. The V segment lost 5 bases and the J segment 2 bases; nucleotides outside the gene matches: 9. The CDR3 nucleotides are TGTGCCAGCAGCTCCATGGACAGGGGAACAAACACTGAAGCTTTCTTT. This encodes CASSSMDRGTNTEAFF.

The CDR3 sequence: CSVEGGTGQFSYTF. CDR3 coding DNA: TGCAGCGTTGAAGGTGGGACAGGGCAGTTTAGCTACACCTTC. This chain connects TRBV29-1 to TRBJ1-2; 9 bases line up with TRBD1. The J segment lost 9 bases and the V segment lost 1 base, leaving 9 bases of the junction unmatched. The germline V gene has CDR1 SQVTM and CDR2 ANQGSEA. This CDR3 region has 14 residues.

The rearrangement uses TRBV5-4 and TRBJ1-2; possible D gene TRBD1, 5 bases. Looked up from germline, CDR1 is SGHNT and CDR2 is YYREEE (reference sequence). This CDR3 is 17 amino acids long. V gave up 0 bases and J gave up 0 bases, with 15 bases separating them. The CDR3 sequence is CASSLGTFQGTNYGYTF. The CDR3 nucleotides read TGTGCCAGCAGCTTGGGGACCTTTCAGGGAACTAACTATGGCTACACCTTC.

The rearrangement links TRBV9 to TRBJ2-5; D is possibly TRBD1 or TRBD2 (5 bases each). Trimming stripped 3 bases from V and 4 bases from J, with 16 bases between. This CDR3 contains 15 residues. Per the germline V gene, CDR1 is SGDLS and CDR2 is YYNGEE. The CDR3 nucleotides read TGTGCCAGCAGCGCGTACGGGACGGGGCTAGAGACCCAGTACTTC. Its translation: CASSAYGTGLETQYF. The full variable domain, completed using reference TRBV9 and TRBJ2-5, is DSGVTQTPKHLITATGQRVTLRCSPRSGDLSVYWYQQSLDQGLQFLIQYYNGEERAKGNILERFSAQQFPDLHSELNLSSLELGDSALYFCASSAYGTGLETQYFGPGTRLLVL.

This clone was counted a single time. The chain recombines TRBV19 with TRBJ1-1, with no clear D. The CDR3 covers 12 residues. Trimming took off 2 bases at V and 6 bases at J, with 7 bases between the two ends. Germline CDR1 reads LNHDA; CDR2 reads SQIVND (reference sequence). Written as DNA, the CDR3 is TGTGCCAGTAGTATATGGAATGCTGAAGCTTTCTTT. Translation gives CASSIWNAEAFF.

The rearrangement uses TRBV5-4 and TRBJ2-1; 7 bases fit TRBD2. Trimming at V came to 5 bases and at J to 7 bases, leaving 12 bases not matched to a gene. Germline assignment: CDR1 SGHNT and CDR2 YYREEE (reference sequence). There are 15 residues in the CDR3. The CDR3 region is CASRFAGGSVNEQFF. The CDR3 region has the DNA TGTGCCAGCAGGTTCGCGGGCGGGAGCGTGAATGAGCAGTTCTTC.

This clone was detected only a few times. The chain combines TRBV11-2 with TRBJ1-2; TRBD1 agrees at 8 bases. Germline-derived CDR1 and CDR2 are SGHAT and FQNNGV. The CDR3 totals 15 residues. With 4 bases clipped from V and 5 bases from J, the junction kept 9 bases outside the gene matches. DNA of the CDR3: TGTGCCAGCAGCTGGGACAGGCAGTTGGGGTATGGCTACACCTTC. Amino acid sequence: CASSWDRQLGYGYTF.